These T cell receptor beta chains were read from a single sample in a study of PD-L1 blockade in urothelial cancer. Sequencing was performed with immunoSEQ multiplex PCR; in TCRdb, only in-frame clones are kept and a portion is missing. The sample shows 35,000 to 45,000 clones, more than 70% of them seen only once. Here the sequenced sample was PBMCs, taken around atezolizumab (anti-PD-L1) treatment. These TCRs come from a donor at least 40 years old with urothelial cancer. CDR3s include the opening cysteine and the closing phenylalanine or tryptophan. The D gene is left open where the match is weak. Not every row has a clone size; where given, it reads once, few, many or a size class.

clone size: .
J gene: TRBJ2-7
V gene: TRBV14
D gene: .
CDR3 protein: CASSPRGAEQYF
CDR3 DNA: TGTGCCAGCAGCCCCCGTGGGGCCGAGCAGTACTTC

clone size: .
J gene: TRBJ1-4
V gene: TRBV7-9
D gene: .
CDR3 protein: CASSLARDSEKLFF
CDR3 DNA: TGTGCCAGCAGCTTAGCTCGGGACTCCGAAAAACTGTTTTTT

clone size: .
J gene: TRBJ1-1
V gene: TRBV5-1
D gene: .
CDR3 protein: CASSLGPGTGNTEAFF
CDR3 DNA: TGCGCCAGCAGCTTGGGCCCCGGGACTGGGAACACTGAAGCTTTCTTT

clone size: .
J gene: TRBJ1-1
V gene: TRBV6-5
D gene: .
CDR3 protein: CASSYGLRDTEAFF
CDR3 DNA: TGTGCCAGCAGTTACGGTCTCCGGGACACTGAAGCTTTCTTT

clone size: once
J gene: TRBJ1-5
V gene: TRBV6-1
D gene: .
CDR3 protein: CASSEAVGVSQPQHF
CDR3 DNA: TGTGCCAGCAGTGAAGCTGTAGGGGTGAGTCAGCCCCAGCATTTT

clone size: .
J gene: TRBJ2-5
V gene: TRBV7-9
D gene: .
CDR3 protein: CASSSRGPETQYF
CDR3 DNA: TGTGCCAGCAGCTCCAGGGGCCCAGAGACCCAGTACTTC

clone size: .
J gene: TRBJ2-7
V gene: TRBV9
D gene: TRBD1
CDR3 protein: CASSEGTGTTYEQYF
CDR3 DNA: TGTGCCAGCAGCGAGGGGACAGGGACTACCTACGAGCAGTACTTC

clone size: once
J gene: TRBJ2-7
V gene: TRBV18
D gene: .
CDR3 protein: CASSEGRGPSSYEQYF
CDR3 DNA: TGTGCCAGCTCGGAGGGGCGGGGGCCCAGCTCCTACGAGCAGTACTTC

clone size: .
J gene: TRBJ1-1
V gene: TRBV5-5
D gene: TRBD1
CDR3 protein: CASSPRLSDRGPEAFF
CDR3 DNA: TGTGCCAGCAGCCCCCGATTGAGCGACAGGGGGCCTGAAGCTTTCTTT

clone size: .
J gene: TRBJ1-1
V gene: TRBV15
D gene: TRBD1
CDR3 protein: CATSRGGTGGSGTEAFF
CDR3 DNA: TGTGCCACCAGCAGAGGGGGGACAGGGGGCTCGGGCACTGAAGCTTTCTTT

clone size: .
J gene: TRBJ2-4
V gene: TRBV5-5
D gene: .
CDR3 protein: CASSLGALGKNIQYF
CDR3 DNA: TGTGCCAGCAGCTTGGGGGCTTTAGGCAAAAACATTCAGTACTTC

clone size: .
J gene: TRBJ2-3
V gene: TRBV27
D gene: TRBD2
CDR3 protein: CASRALLAVTDTQYF
CDR3 DNA: TGTGCCAGCCGAGCCCTGCTAGCGGTAACAGATACGCAGTATTTT

clone size: .
J gene: TRBJ2-3
V gene: TRBV28
D gene: TRBD2
CDR3 protein: CASSVSSGAPGTDTQYF
CDR3 DNA: TGTGCCAGCAGTGTTTCTAGCGGTGCCCCGGGCACAGATACGCAGTATTTT

clone size: .
J gene: TRBJ2-7
V gene: TRBV28
D gene: .
CDR3 protein: CASRLNPGEQYF
CDR3 DNA: TGTGCCAGCAGGTTGAATCCGGGGGAGCAGTACTTC

clone size: .
J gene: TRBJ2-3
V gene: TRBV7-3
D gene: TRBD2
CDR3 protein: CASSRNAGGTDTQYF
CDR3 DNA: TGTGCCAGCAGCCGTAACGCGGGGGGCACAGATACGCAGTATTTT

clone size: .
J gene: TRBJ2-7
V gene: TRBV7-2
D gene: TRBD2
CDR3 protein: CASSSRLASHEQYF
CDR3 DNA: TGTGCCAGCAGCTCCCGACTAGCTAGCCACGAGCAGTACTTC

clone size: .
J gene: TRBJ2-5
V gene: TRBV30
D gene: TRBD1
CDR3 protein: CAWKGAGETQYF
CDR3 DNA: TGTGCCTGGAAGGGGGCGGGCGAGACCCAGTACTTC

clone size: .
J gene: TRBJ1-1
V gene: TRBV11-2
D gene: .
CDR3 protein: CASSLGFRSAEAFF
CDR3 DNA: TGTGCCAGCAGCTTAGGGTTCCGGTCCGCTGAAGCTTTCTTT

clone size: .
J gene: TRBJ2-7
V gene: TRBV28
D gene: TRBD2
CDR3 protein: CASSLGQVSGRANYEQYF
CDR3 DNA: TGTGCCAGCAGTTTAGGCCAGGTGTCAGGGAGGGCCAACTACGAGCAGTACTTC

clone size: .
J gene: TRBJ2-7
V gene: TRBV9
D gene: .
CDR3 protein: CASSVAGSSSYEQYF
CDR3 DNA: TGTGCCAGCAGCGTAGCAGGGTCTAGCTCCTACGAGCAGTACTTC

clone size: .
J gene: TRBJ2-4
V gene: TRBV28
D gene: .
CDR3 protein: CASEGGAKNIQYF
CDR3 DNA: TGTGCCAGCGAGGGGGGGGCCAAAAACATTCAGTACTTC

clone size: .
J gene: TRBJ2-1
V gene: TRBV4-3
D gene: TRBD2
CDR3 protein: CASSQGLAGGPAVYNEQFF
CDR3 DNA: TGCGCCAGCAGCCAAGGACTAGCGGGAGGGCCCGCGGTCTACAATGAGCAGTTCTTC

clone size: .
J gene: TRBJ2-1
V gene: TRBV5-1
D gene: TRBD2
CDR3 protein: CASSLATSGNQEQFF
CDR3 DNA: TGCGCCAGCAGCTTGGCGACTAGCGGGAACCAAGAGCAGTTCTTC

clone size: few
J gene: TRBJ2-3
V gene: TRBV5-1
D gene: .
CDR3 protein: CASSLPTGSTDTQYF
CDR3 DNA: TGCGCCAGCAGCTTACCCACAGGGTCCACAGATACGCAGTATTTT